This entry lists 19 T cell receptor beta chains sequenced from one sample in a study of identical twins. TCRdb reprocessed the 5' RACE reads with MiXCR, giving one entry per CDR3 protein. This table holds roughly 480,000 distinct CDR3 sequences, around 24% found once. These same records also appear under a second study, on T cells expressing NK-cell markers.

Material for sequencing was CD4+ T cells sorted from blood. The source of these receptors is a woman between 18 and 29 years old in good health.

The chain uses TRBV20-1 and TRBJ2-7, with 9 nucleotides matching TRBD2. Germline CDR1 is DFQATT and CDR2 is SNEGSKA (reference sequence). V was pared by 3 bases and J by 0 bases, with 3 bases of the junction left unmatched. This CDR3 has 14 amino acids. The chain's CDR3 is CSASASGTSYEQYF. The CDR3 DNA is TGCAGTGCTAGTGCTAGCGGGACCTCCTACGAGCAGTACTTC.

This clonotype was seen only a few times. This sequence joins TRBV10-2 and TRBJ2-2, with D unclear. The V end was cut by 2 bases, the J end by 5 bases, with 6 bases between. CDR3 length equals 13 residues. Germline V gene sequence: CDR1 WSHSY, CDR2 SAAADI. This CDR3 reads CASSETITGELFF. The CDR3 region has the DNA TGCGCCAGCAGTGAGACCATAACCGGGGAGCTGTTTTTT.

This clonotype came up a few times. J is TRBJ2-7 and V is TRBV5-1; 9 bases align to TRBD1. Germline CDR1 reads SGHRS; CDR2 reads YFSETQ. This CDR3 has 15 amino acids. J was trimmed by 0 bases and V by 5 bases; bases with no gene match: 6. CDR3 DNA: TGCGCCAGCAGAGAGGACAGGGGCATCTCCTACGAGCAGTACTTC. It translates to CASREDRGISYEQYF.

This clonotype has more than one count but fewer than ten. The gene calls are TRBV4-3 and TRBJ2-4; D not resolved. The CDR3 spans 13 residues. Trimming removed 0 bases from V and 16 bases from J, with 16 bases in between. Germline V lookup: CDR1 LGHNA, CDR2 YSLEER. The CDR3 nucleotides read TGCGCCAGCAGCCAAGAACGTGGGCTGTTTAGATACTTC. Residues: CASSQERGLFRYF.

This clonotype was detected only a few times. The CDR3: CASSSRRGVIQETQYF. The CDR3 nucleotides are TGTGCCAGCAGCTCCCGGCGCGGGGTCATTCAAGAGACCCAGTACTTC. The chain employs TRBV7-9 and TRBJ2-5, with D possibly TRBD2 on 6 matching bases. CDR1 is SEHNR and CDR2 is FQNEAQ in the germline V gene (reference sequence). The CDR3 has 16 amino acids. V was trimmed by 4 bases and J by 2 bases, leaving 17 bases between them.

The chain uses TRBV14 and TRBJ2-7; D is uncertain. The germline gives CDR1 SGHDN, CDR2 FVKESK. V lost 1 base, J lost 0 bases, and 7 bases lay in between. This CDR3 is 14 amino acids long. CDR3 amino acids: CASSQGYGSYEQYF. The CDR3 region has the DNA TGTGCCAGCAGCCAAGGTTACGGCTCCTACGAGCAGTACTTC.

This chain connects TRBV12-3 or TRBV12-4 to TRBJ2-3; 9 bases are shared with TRBD2. Losses at the gene ends were 2 bases for V and 7 bases for J; bases not matched to a gene: 7. The CDR3 extends over 15 amino acids. The DNA of the CDR3 is TGTGCCAGCAGTTTAAGGCGGGAGGGCCTATATACGCAGTATTTT. Protein sequence: CASSLRREGLYTQYF.

In this sample, this clonotype turned up a few times. The V gene is TRBV6-1, the J gene TRBJ1-2; a possible D gene is TRBD1 (5 bases). The V and J ends lost 3 bases and 7 bases respectively, with 12 bases between them. Germline values: CDR1 MNHNS, CDR2 SASEGT. The CDR3 sequence is 13 residues long. The DNA of the CDR3 is TGTGCCAGCAGTGAGTGGGGGGATGGTGGCTACACCTTC. Its translation is CASSEWGDGGYTF.

The rearrangement uses TRBV11-2 and TRBJ2-5, with D possibly TRBD2 on 6 matching bases. The CDR3 runs to 19 residues. CDR1 and CDR2 from the germline V gene are SGHAT and FQNNGV. The ends were cut back, 4 bases at V and 7 bases at J, with 31 bases in the middle. DNA of the CDR3: TGTGCCAGCAGCTCCCCCCGGGCCCGGAGGGGAGTTCCCGGCAGGACCCAGTACTTC. Translating gives CASSSPRARRGVPGRTQYF.

The sample holds many counts of this clonotype. V and J are TRBV29-1 and TRBJ2-4; TRBD1 aligns across 9 bases. CDR3 size: 16 residues. Germline assignment: CDR1 SQVTM and CDR2 ANQGSEA. J gave up 2 bases and V 6 bases, and 11 bases lay outside the gene matches. CDR3 in DNA: TGCAGCGTCAGTCCCGGGACAGGGTTGACCAAAAACATTCAGTACTTC. It codes for CSVSPGTGLTKNIQYF.

The gene calls are TRBV10-2 and TRBJ2-7, with D unclear. Germline-derived CDR1 and CDR2 are WSHSY and SAAADI. CDR3 length: 14 amino acids. The V end was cut by 2 bases, the J end by 0 bases, with 8 bases between. CDR3 sequence reads: CASSEGLISYEQYF. CDR3 DNA sequence: TGCGCCAGCAGTGAGGGTCTAATCTCCTACGAGCAGTACTTC.

In this sample, this clonotype turned up a few times. The gene calls are TRBV4-3 and TRBJ2-1; D ambiguous. Looked up from germline, CDR1 is LGHNA and CDR2 is YSLEER. V lost 1 base and J lost 4, with 5 bases in between. The CDR3 consists of 13 residues. The CDR3: CASSQALYNEQFF. CDR3 sequence (DNA): TGCGCCAGCAGCCAAGCACTGTACAATGAGCAGTTCTTC.

This rearrangement joins TRBV20-1 to TRBJ2-7; D is unresolved. The CDR3 runs 12 residues. CDR1 and CDR2 (germline): DFQATT, SNEGSKA (reference sequence). V was clipped by 0 bases and J by 6 bases, with 9 bases between them. The CDR3 DNA sequence: TGCAGTGCTAGAGACGATAGGACCGAGCAGTACTTC. Amino acids: CSARDDRTEQYF.

This chain uses TRBV10-3 with TRBJ2-7; D unclear. Trimming took off 0 bases at V and 0 bases at J, with 15 bases between the two ends. CDR3 length: 17 residues. Germline V CDR1 and CDR2: ENHRY, SYGVKD. CDR3 sequence reads: CAISESVLNLSSYEQYF. DNA of the CDR3: TGTGCCATCAGTGAGTCGGTACTCAACCTAAGCTCCTACGAGCAGTACTTC.

The J gene is TRBJ2-3, the V gene TRBV20-1; 11 bases are a match to TRBD2. The CDR3 has 16 amino acids. CDR1 is DFQATT, CDR2 SNEGSKA, per germline (reference sequence). The J segment lost 3 bases and the V segment lost 5 bases, leaving 10 bases of the junction unmatched. CDR3 protein: CSAFLPTSGRTDTQYF. The CDR3 DNA reads TGCAGTGCTTTCCTACCCACTAGCGGGAGAACAGATACGCAGTATTTT.

At least ten counts were recorded for this clonotype. V is TRBV5-1 and J is TRBJ2-1; D is possibly TRBD1 (6 bases). The CDR3 runs to 13 residues. V was shortened by 2 bases and J by 10 bases, with 13 bases between the two germline ends. Germline CDR1 and CDR2: SGHRS and YFSETQ. CDR3 nucleotides: TGCGCCAGCAGCTTTTGGGGGCTAAAGGAGCAGTTCTTC. It is translated as CASSFWGLKEQFF.

This clonotype has more than one count but fewer than ten. The chain combines TRBV6-2 or TRBV6-3 with TRBJ2-3, with 7 bases identical to TRBD2. This CDR3 spans 18 amino acids. Germline loops: CDR1 MNHEY, CDR2 SVGEGT. The trim removed 5 bases at V and 5 bases at J, leaving 19 bases unmatched. The CDR3 nucleotides read TGTGCCAGCAGTCCGCCCCTTCCTAGCGGTACTCTGAGAGATACGCAGTATTTT. Translation gives CASSPPLPSGTLRDTQYF.

The chain links TRBV12-3 or TRBV12-4 to TRBJ2-5; no firm D call. V was pared by 6 bases and J by 7 bases, with 12 bases between. This CDR3 comprises 12 residues. The CDR3, as DNA: TGTGCCAGCAGCTCCTACAAAGTGACCCAGTACTTC. Protein sequence: CASSSYKVTQYF.

This clonotype was seen a handful of times. The J gene is TRBJ2-1, the V gene TRBV11-2, with 7 bases that match TRBD2. CDR1 is SGHAT and CDR2 is FQNNGV in the germline V gene. Trimming took 2 bases from V and 5 from J; bases not matched to a gene: 0. The CDR3 contains 13 residues. CDR3 coding DNA: TGTGCCAGCAGCTTACGGGAGGACAATGAGCAGTTCTTC. Protein product: CASSLREDNEQFF.